This is a list of T cell receptor beta chains from one sample in a study of cytotoxic CD8 clonotypes in ibrutinib-treated CLL. The method was immunoSEQ multiplex PCR; TCRdb's version includes in-frame clones alone and lacks a portion of them. The data hold 190,000 or so clones, with approximately 72% observed a single time. Here the sequenced sample was PBMCs, taken after 24 months of ibrutinib treatment. The receptors were gathered from a human donor with chronic lymphocytic leukemia. Each CDR3 is given without its conserved first and last residue.

TRBV7-9	ASSLWGETTEAF
TRBV7-8	ASSPTQRGAREQY
TRBV4-2	ASSGRGQGKPYEQY
TRBV19	ASSIETSGRLADTQY
TRBV27	ASSSPGQGAYEQY
TRBV5-1	ASSPGLFSTDTQY
TRBV16	ASSQERTVKNIQY
TRBV7-2	ASSLAGTYNEQF
TRBV7-3	ASSLIPGETEAF
TRBV7-8	ASSLVPSGRGYEQF
TRBV7-7	ASSSGTALGETQY
TRBV5-1	ASRLAGGSSYNEQF
TRBV11-1	ASSKGIQETQY